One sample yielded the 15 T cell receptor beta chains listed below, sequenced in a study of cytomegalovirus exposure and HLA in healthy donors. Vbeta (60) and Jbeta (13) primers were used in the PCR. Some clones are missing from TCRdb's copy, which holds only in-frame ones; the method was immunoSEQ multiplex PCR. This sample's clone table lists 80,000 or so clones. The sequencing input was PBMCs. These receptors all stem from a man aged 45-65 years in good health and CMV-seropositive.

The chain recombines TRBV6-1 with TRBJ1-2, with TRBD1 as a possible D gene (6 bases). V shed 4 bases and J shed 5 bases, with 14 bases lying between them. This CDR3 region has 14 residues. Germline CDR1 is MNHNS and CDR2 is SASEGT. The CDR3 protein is CASSGEDSRYGYTF. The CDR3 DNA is TGTGCCAGCAGTGGCGAGGACAGCCGGTATGGCTACACCTTC.

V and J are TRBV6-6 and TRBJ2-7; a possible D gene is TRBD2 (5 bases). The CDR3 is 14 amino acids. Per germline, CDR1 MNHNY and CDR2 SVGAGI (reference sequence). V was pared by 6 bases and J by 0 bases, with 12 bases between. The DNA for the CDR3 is TGTGCCAGCAGGGAGGACGCAAGCTCCTACGAGCAGTACTTC. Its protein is CASREDASSYEQYF.

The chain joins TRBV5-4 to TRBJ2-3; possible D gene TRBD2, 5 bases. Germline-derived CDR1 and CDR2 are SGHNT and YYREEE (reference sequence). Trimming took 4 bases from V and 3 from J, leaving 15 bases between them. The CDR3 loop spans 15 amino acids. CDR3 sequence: CASSPQADVTDTQYF. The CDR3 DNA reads TGTGCCAGCAGCCCTCAAGCGGACGTAACAGATACGCAGTATTTT.

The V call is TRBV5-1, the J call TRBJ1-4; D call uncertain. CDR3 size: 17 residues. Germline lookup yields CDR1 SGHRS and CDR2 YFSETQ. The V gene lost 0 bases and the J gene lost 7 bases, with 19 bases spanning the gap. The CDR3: CASSLEGLGRSSEKLFF. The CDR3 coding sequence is TGCGCCAGCAGCTTGGAAGGTCTAGGCCGTTCCAGTGAAAAACTGTTTTTT.

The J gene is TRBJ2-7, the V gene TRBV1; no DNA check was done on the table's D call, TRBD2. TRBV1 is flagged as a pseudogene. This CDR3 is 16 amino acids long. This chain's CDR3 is CTSSQAGTSGPYEQYF. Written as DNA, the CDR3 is TGCACCAGCAGCCAAGCTGGTACTAGCGGTCCCTACGAGCAGTACTTC.

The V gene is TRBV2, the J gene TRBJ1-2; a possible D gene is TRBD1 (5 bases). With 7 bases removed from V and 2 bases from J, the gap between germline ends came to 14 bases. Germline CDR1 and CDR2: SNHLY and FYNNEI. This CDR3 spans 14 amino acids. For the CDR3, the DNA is TGTGCCAGCACCCAAGGGGCACTCAACTATGGCTACACCTTC. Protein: CASTQGALNYGYTF. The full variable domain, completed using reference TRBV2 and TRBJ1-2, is EPEVTQTPSHQVTQMGQEVILRCVPISNHLYFYWYRQILGQKVEFLVSFYNNEISEKSEIFDDQFSVERPDGSNFTLKIRSTKLEDSAMYFCASTQGALNYGYTFGSGTRLTVV.

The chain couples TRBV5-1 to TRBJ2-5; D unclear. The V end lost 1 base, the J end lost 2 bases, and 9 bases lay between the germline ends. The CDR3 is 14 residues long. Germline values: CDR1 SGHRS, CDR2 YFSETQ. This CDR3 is CASSLFQTQETQYF. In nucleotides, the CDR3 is TGCGCCAGCAGCTTGTTCCAGACTCAAGAGACCCAGTACTTC.

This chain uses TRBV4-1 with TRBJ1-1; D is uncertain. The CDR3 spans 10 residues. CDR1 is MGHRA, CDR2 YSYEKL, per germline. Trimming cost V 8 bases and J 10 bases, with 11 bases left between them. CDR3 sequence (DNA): TGCGCCAGCGGTAGATCCGGAGCTTTCTTT. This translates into CASGRSGAFF.

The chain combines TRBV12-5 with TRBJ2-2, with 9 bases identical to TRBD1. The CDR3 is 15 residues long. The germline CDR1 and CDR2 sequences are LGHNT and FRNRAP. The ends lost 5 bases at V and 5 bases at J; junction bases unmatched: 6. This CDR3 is CASGLGQGRTGELFF. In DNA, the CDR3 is TGTGCTAGTGGTCTAGGACAGGGGAGGACCGGGGAGCTGTTTTTT.

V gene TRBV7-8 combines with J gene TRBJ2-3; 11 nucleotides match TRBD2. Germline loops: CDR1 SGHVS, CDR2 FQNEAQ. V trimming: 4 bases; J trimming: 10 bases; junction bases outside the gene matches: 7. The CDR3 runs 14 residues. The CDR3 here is CASSSTSGRSAQYF. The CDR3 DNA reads TGTGCCAGCAGCTCCACTAGCGGGAGATCTGCGCAGTATTTT.

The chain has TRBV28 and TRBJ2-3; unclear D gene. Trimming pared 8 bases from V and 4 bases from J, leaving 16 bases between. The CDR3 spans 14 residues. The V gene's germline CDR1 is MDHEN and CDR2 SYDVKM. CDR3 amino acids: CASGLPATPDTQYF. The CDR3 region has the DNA TGTGCCAGCGGGCTCCCCGCCACCCCAGATACGCAGTATTTT.

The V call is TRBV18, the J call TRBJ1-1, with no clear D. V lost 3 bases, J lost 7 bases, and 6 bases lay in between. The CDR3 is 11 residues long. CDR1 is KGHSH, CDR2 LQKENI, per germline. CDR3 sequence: CASSPGIEAFF. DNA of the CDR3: TGTGCCAGCTCACCCGGGATTGAAGCTTTCTTT. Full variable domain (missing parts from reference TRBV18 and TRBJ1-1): NAGVMQNPRHLVRRRGQEARLRCSPMKGHSHVYWYRQLPEEGLKFMVYLQKENIIDESGMPKERFSAEFPKEGPSILRIQQVVRGDSAAYFCASSPGIEAFFGQGTRLTVV.

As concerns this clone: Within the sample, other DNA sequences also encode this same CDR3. In DNA form, the CDR3 reads TGCGCCAGCAGCCCGGGACAGGGACCAGATACGCAGTATTTT. Translated, it gives CASSPGQGPDTQYF. J is TRBJ2-3 and V is TRBV5-1; 9 positions match TRBD1. CDR3 size: 14 residues. The V gene end was trimmed by 4 bases and the J gene end by 4 bases; junction bases not matched to a gene: 4. CDR1 and CDR2 from the germline V gene are SGHRS and YFSETQ.

For the CDR3, the DNA is TGCGCCAGCAGCTTGTCGACAGTGAACACTGAAGCTTTCTTT. Protein: CASSLSTVNTEAFF. The rearrangement joins TRBV5-1 to TRBJ1-1, with a weak D call TRBD1 (5 bases). Trimming pared 1 base from V and 0 bases from J, leaving 7 bases between. Germline-derived CDR1 and CDR2 are SGHRS and YFSETQ. The CDR3 extends over 14 amino acids.

The CDR3 bases are TGTGCCAGCAGCTCCCGACTAGCGGGGGCCCAAGAGACCCAGTACTTC. Translation gives CASSSRLAGAQETQYF. V and J are TRBV7-2 and TRBJ2-5, with 12 bases fitting TRBD2. Per the germline V gene, CDR1 is SGHTA and CDR2 is FQGNSA. V trimming: 4 bases; J trimming: 1 base; junction bases outside the gene matches: 4. This CDR3 comprises 16 residues.